Listed below are T cell receptor beta chains from one sample, sequenced in a study of Graves' ophthalmopathy and Graves' hyperthyroidism. TCRdb ran MiXCR on the multiplex PCR reads and lists one entry per CDR3 protein. Among 200,000 to 250,000 distinct CDR3 sequences, under 25% were seen once, and the ten largest hold 35% to 55%. Sequencing used peripheral blood. All receptors derive from a woman in her forties or fifties with Graves' ophthalmopathy. Both conserved end residues are trimmed from each CDR3.

v_gene	j_gene	CDR3aa
TRBV20-1	TRBJ1-6	SANKGQANSPLH
TRBV20-1	TRBJ2-5	SAKGGGETQY
TRBV6-5	TRBJ1-1	ASGWDTEAF
TRBV2	TRBJ2-7	ASSAQGILSEQY
TRBV6-1	TRBJ2-7	ASSPWAGSSYEQY
TRBV24-1	TRBJ1-2	ATSDSRVIGGYT
TRBV10-3	TRBJ1-1	AISESGRAMNTEAF
TRBV30	TRBJ1-2	AWRTGRYYGYT
TRBV7-2	TRBJ2-5	ASSLVSGRNQETQY
TRBV7-2	TRBJ2-5	ASSLSGAAETQY
TRBV5-1	TRBJ2-7	ASSFAGTSYEQY
TRBV24-1	TRBJ1-2	ATSDSASYGYT
TRBV12-3/TRBV12-4	TRBJ2-2	ASSFMQGANTGELF
TRBV7-8	TRBJ1-6	ASSLASNRGHSPLH
TRBV2	TRBJ1-2	ASSVILYGYT
TRBV3-1	TRBJ1-5	ASSQDGIKNQPQH
TRBV28	TRBJ2-6	ASSPHAGGTFSGANVLT
TRBV7-3	TRBJ1-1	ASSLSQFTTEAF
TRBV18	TRBJ2-5	ASSPEYQETQY
TRBV7-9	TRBJ2-7	ASSKASFYEQY
TRBV7-3	TRBJ2-2	ASSAEGIGTGELF
TRBV5-1	TRBJ2-6	ASSTTSGANVLT
TRBV20-1	TRBJ2-5	SARDRVGETQY
TRBV18	TRBJ2-2	ASSPATGELF
TRBV12-3/TRBV12-4	TRBJ2-5	ASSHQETQY
TRBV6-5	TRBJ2-5	ASSSPGTETQY
TRBV6-1	TRBJ2-2	ASSEGLAARELF
TRBV6-4	TRBJ2-5	ASSIDDGKTQY
TRBV19	TRBJ2-2	ASRDSPIHHTGELF
TRBV5-1	TRBJ1-1	ASSIRQMGNTEAF
TRBV5-1	TRBJ2-5	ASSLGYSSGSETQY
TRBV29-1	TRBJ1-1	SVESPPENTEAF
TRBV20-1	TRBJ1-5	SAEGQDDQPQH
TRBV2	TRBJ2-2	ASSVIRGNTGELF
TRBV4-2	TRBJ1-1	ASSLSTGPGTEAF
TRBV28	TRBJ2-7	ASSKTSGRVSEQC
TRBV4-1	TRBJ2-7	ASSTGDTYEQY
TRBV20-1	TRBJ2-7	SAPGTSIYEQY
TRBV20-1	TRBJ1-2	SAIPMRLANYGYT
TRBV19	TRBJ1-6	ASSVQWSSYNSPLH
TRBV29-1	TRBJ2-7	SVGTSGPYEQY
TRBV2	TRBJ1-2	ASRQLQGTNYDYT
TRBV29-1	TRBJ1-1	SVNRQPGAF
TRBV5-1	TRBJ1-1	ASSLQGLRDGNTEAF
TRBV6-5	TRBJ2-7	ASSYTHFNRGYEQY
TRBV29-1	TRBJ1-5	RAGGNQPQH
TRBV20-1	TRBJ2-2	SAGTSGRSGLRTGELF
TRBV7-9	TRBJ1-2	ASSSMRARYGYT
TRBV11-2	TRBJ2-7	ASSHAGGTSYEQY
TRBV6-1	TRBJ1-2	ASSEYRGKVDGYT
TRBV28	TRBJ2-7	ASSFWKGGYEQY
TRBV15	TRBJ1-5	ATSRDLEQMPQH
TRBV10-3	TRBJ2-7	AISTLNSGRAYEQY
TRBV6-5	TRBJ2-5	ASSYSGSGAGQETQY
TRBV9	TRBJ2-7	ASSVDLAGDYEQY
TRBV28	TRBJ2-7	ASSSFPGLAGVYEQY
TRBV24-1	TRBJ2-2	ATSDPGRERGGELF
TRBV11-2	TRBJ2-7	ASSLGLAARSYEQY
TRBV30	TRBJ1-1	AWRRIGITEAF
TRBV25-1	TRBJ1-6	ASSRRTGPSSPLH